This record covers a single T cell receptor beta chain. Expressed TCRB transcripts were sequenced because the isolated RNA had all been reverse transcribed beforehand. Using immunoSEQ multiplex PCR, the repertoire was profiled, and TCRdb retains in-frame clones only, with some absent. The sample comprises over 150,000 clones, 7.5% to 10% of which are singletons, and 0.65% rests with the top ten. This entry is derived from a study of beta chain features in type 1 diabetes. Study background: Patient and healthy donor groups were alike in age, gender and cell yields.

Germline CDR1 MDHEN, CDR2 SYDVKM. V lost 6 bases to trimming and J lost 10 bases, with 16 bases between them. The CDR3 has 12 residues. The sequencing input was central memory CD4+ T cells from blood. This TCR derives from a man aged 18 to 30 in good health. The genes are TRBV28 and TRBJ2-7, with D perhaps TRBD2 (6 bases). The CDR3 is CASRLSRDSQYF. In DNA form, the CDR3 reads TGTGCCAGCAGGCTAAGCCGGGACTCCCAGTACTTC. The complete variable domain, with remaining parts taken from reference TRBV28 and TRBJ2-7, reads DVKVTQSSRYLVKRTGEKVFLECVQDMDHENMFWYRQDPGLGLRLIYFSYDVKMKEKGDIPEGYSVSREKKERFSLILESASTNQTSMYLCASRLSRDSQYFGPGTRLTVT.